Shown below are 14 T cell receptor beta chains from a single sample sequenced in a study of vaccination and CD4 T cells after COVID-19. The Oncomine TCR Beta short-read assay was applied to DNA of cultured CD4+ T cells. From the PCR reads, TCRdb called clonotypes with MiXCR, one entry per CDR3 protein. The table includes 25,000 to 30,000 distinct CDR3 sequences, less than 45% detected once. Antigens for these TCRs are unknown. This sample's time point: late sampling 161 to 241 days after vaccination in a few convalescent patients. Documented treatment: approximately nine-day PBMC culture with coronavirus spike peptide pools or control peptides (ViraFEST assay). The sequences come from CD4+ T cells from blood, cultured in vitro, collected about 7 months after SARS-CoV-2 vaccination. The receptors were sampled from a human donor who had recovered from COVID-19.

This clonotype has more than one count but fewer than ten. The chain is built from TRBV20-1 and TRBJ2-7; D assignment may be TRBD1 or TRBD2 (6 bases each). V lost 3 bases to trimming and J lost 1 base, with 13 bases between them. The germline V gene has CDR1 DFQATT and CDR2 SNEGSKA (reference sequence). This CDR3 region has 14 residues. CDR3: CSASLTGASYEQYF. The CDR3 DNA follows: TGCAGTGCTAGCCTTACGGGGGCTTCCTACGAGCAGTACTTC.

The chain uses TRBV4-2 and TRBJ2-1, with 14 positions matching TRBD2. The CDR3 is made up of 15 amino acids. Germline loops: CDR1 LGHNA, CDR2 YNFKEQ. Trimming took 5 bases from V and 10 from J; bases not matched to a gene: 7. The CDR3 sequence: CASSEGLAGVGEQFF. The CDR3 region has the DNA TGTGCCAGCAGCGAGGGACTAGCGGGAGTAGGGGAGCAGTTCTTC.

The chain couples TRBV20-1 to TRBJ1-1; the D is unclear. The germline V gene has CDR1 DFQATT and CDR2 SNEGSKA (reference sequence). V gave up 4 bases and J gave up 2 bases, with 17 bases separating them. The CDR3 consists of 15 residues. CDR3 sequence: CSANEGFAVNTEAFF. In DNA form, the CDR3 reads TGCAGTGCTAACGAAGGGTTCGCCGTCAACACTGAAGCTTTCTTT.

J is TRBJ1-1 and V is TRBV28, with D unclear. The CDR3 extends over 12 amino acids. V lost 4 bases, J lost 2 bases, and 5 bases lay in between. The germline gives CDR1 MDHEN, CDR2 SYDVKM. This CDR3 reads CASSSINTEAFF. The CDR3 nucleotides are TGTGCCAGCAGTTCAATTAACACTGAAGCTTTCTTT.

This clonotype has more than one count but fewer than ten. The CDR3 DNA sequence: TGTGCCAGCAGCCCAGGGGCCAGGGGGAGGAATCAGCCCCAGCATTTT. Encoded protein: CASSPGARGRNQPQHF. The J gene is TRBJ1-5, the V gene TRBV28; 7 positions match TRBD1. Per the germline V gene, CDR1 is MDHEN and CDR2 is SYDVKM. J was trimmed by 4 bases and V by 6 bases; bases with no gene match: 12. The CDR3 covers 16 residues.

The V gene is TRBV24-1, the J gene TRBJ2-5; TRBD1 agrees at 8 bases. The CDR3 length is 17 residues. Losses at the gene ends were 2 bases for V and 5 bases for J; bases not matched to a gene: 12. Per germline, CDR1 KGHDR and CDR2 SFDVKD. This chain's CDR3 is CATSDSSRQGYRETQYF. DNA of the CDR3: TGTGCCACCAGTGATTCCTCTCGACAGGGGTATAGGGAGACCCAGTACTTC.

V gene TRBV4-1 combines with J gene TRBJ2-6; D may match TRBD1 or TRBD2 (5 bases each). The V and J ends lost 4 bases and 0 bases respectively, with 10 bases between them. The CDR3 sequence is 16 residues long. The germline gives CDR1 MGHRA, CDR2 YSYEKL. In DNA, the CDR3 is TGCGCCAGCAGCCGCAGGGAGAGCTCTGGGGCCAACGTCCTGACTTTC. It yields the protein CASSRRESSGANVLTF.

The CDR3 DNA follows: TGTGCCATCAGTACTAGCGGGAGGGGGAACGAGCAGTACTTC. Encoded protein: CAISTSGRGNEQYF. The chain recombines TRBV10-3 with TRBJ2-7, with TRBD2 matching over 13 bases. Looked up from germline, CDR1 is ENHRY and CDR2 is SYGVKD. This CDR3 comprises 14 residues. J was trimmed by 5 bases and V by 5 bases; bases with no gene match: 3.

The V call is TRBV2, the J call TRBJ2-1; 7 positions match TRBD2. Trimming removed 5 bases from V and 0 bases from J; junction bases left unmatched: 4. The CDR3 length is 15 residues. Germline V gives CDR1 SNHLY, CDR2 FYNNEI. The CDR3 loop reads CASSPAGSSYNEQFF. The CDR3 DNA follows: TGTGCCAGCAGTCCAGCGGGGAGCTCCTACAATGAGCAGTTCTTC.

The chain employs TRBV20-1 and TRBJ2-5; a possible D gene is TRBD1 (6 bases). The V end lost 4 bases, the J end lost 4 bases, and 19 bases lay between the germline ends. Germline V lookup: CDR1 DFQATT, CDR2 SNEGSKA (reference sequence). The CDR3 is 15 amino acids. The CDR3 bases are TGCAGTGCTAACCCATCGGACAGTCCCTCAGAGACCCAGTACTTC. Protein: CSANPSDSPSETQYF.

This clonotype was counted between two and nine times. The chain combines TRBV28 with TRBJ2-5; TRBD2 is a possible D gene (5 bases). The germline V gene has CDR1 MDHEN and CDR2 SYDVKM. V was cut by 4 bases and J by 5 bases, with 14 bases left in between. CDR3 length: 14 amino acids. In DNA, the CDR3 is TGTGCCAGCAGTTCTCCACTAGTAACGGAGACCCAGTACTTC. This translates into CASSSPLVTETQYF.

The V call is TRBV28, the J call TRBJ2-7; no firm D call. This CDR3 contains 12 residues. CDR1 is MDHEN, CDR2 SYDVKM, per germline. Trimming removed 6 bases at V and 4 bases at J, with 10 bases between. Written as DNA, the CDR3 is TGTGCCAGCAGCTGGAAAGTTTACGAGCAGTACTTC. Its protein product is CASSWKVYEQYF.

The chain combines TRBV20-1 with TRBJ2-1; TRBD2 aligns across 13 bases. CDR1 and CDR2 from the germline V gene are DFQATT and SNEGSKA (reference sequence). J lost 6 bases, V lost 3 bases, and 5 bases had no gene match. The CDR3 is 15 amino acids. The CDR3 nucleotides read TGCAGTGCTAGCACCGGGACTAGCGGGACCAATGAGCAGTTCTTC. Its translation: CSASTGTSGTNEQFF.

This clonotype was detected once. The chain employs TRBV20-1 and TRBJ2-1; D may be TRBD2 (5 bases). CDR1 DFQATT and CDR2 SNEGSKA come from the germline V gene (reference sequence). The CDR3 contains 11 residues. V lost 0 bases to trimming and J lost 10 bases, with 7 bases between them. In DNA, the CDR3 is TGCAGTGCTAGAGATCGGGAAGAGCAGTTCTTC. It is translated as CSARDREEQFF.